The 31 T cell receptor beta chains in this list originate from one sample, sequenced in a study of technical replicates of blood from a handful of donors. The protocol was immunoSEQ multiplex PCR, while the TCRdb copy is restricted to in-frame clones and leaves out a portion. Of around 79,000 clones listed, 94% are singletons. The specimen sequenced was T cells isolated from PBMCs. Receptor source: a human donor in good health.

The rearrangement links TRBV6-1 to TRBJ2-7; no clear D gene. Germline CDR1 MNHNS, CDR2 SASEGT. The CDR3 sequence is 13 residues long. Trimming stripped 1 base from V and 1 base from J, with 5 bases between. CDR3 amino acids: CASSEVLSYEQYF. The CDR3 coding sequence is TGTGCCAGCAGTGAAGTTCTATCCTACGAGCAGTACTTC.

There are a few counts of this clone. This chain links TRBV30 with TRBJ1-1; no firm D call. The germline V and J ends were trimmed by 4 bases and 8 bases, with 11 bases remaining between them. Germline V gene lookup returns CDR1 GTSNPN and CDR2 SVGIG (reference sequence). CDR3 length: 11 amino acids. This CDR3 reads CAWTIPVEAFF. CDR3 sequence (DNA): TGTGCCTGGACGATTCCGGTGGAAGCTTTCTTT.

This sequence joins TRBV28 and TRBJ1-1; D ambiguous. The CDR3 has 14 amino acids. Trimming removed 5 bases at V and 0 bases at J, with 10 bases between. Germline V gene sequence: CDR1 MDHEN, CDR2 SYDVKM. The CDR3 sequence: CASSPGSVNTEAFF. CDR3 in DNA: TGTGCCAGCAGTCCCGGGAGTGTGAACACTGAAGCTTTCTTT. Drawing the rest from reference TRBV28 and TRBJ1-1, the complete variable domain is DVKVTQSSRYLVKRTGEKVFLECVQDMDHENMFWYRQDPGLGLRLIYFSYDVKMKEKGDIPEGYSVSREKKERFSLILESASTNQTSMYLCASSPGSVNTEAFFGQGTRLTVV.

CDR3 DNA: TGTGCCAGCAGCGTCCGTCGGGGGAGCCCGAACACTGAAGCTTTCTTT. Its protein is CASSVRRGSPNTEAFF. The chain uses TRBV9 and TRBJ1-1, with D tentatively TRBD1 (5 bases). Germline V gene sequence: CDR1 SGDLS, CDR2 YYNGEE. The CDR3 spans 16 residues. V was clipped by 2 bases and J by 1 base, with 15 bases between them.

J is TRBJ2-2 and V is TRBV9; a possible D gene is TRBD2 (5 bases). V was clipped by 0 bases and J by 7 bases, with 10 bases between them. The V gene's germline CDR1 is SGDLS and CDR2 YYNGEE. This CDR3 contains 14 residues. Here the CDR3 DNA reads TGTGCCAGCAGCGTAGCGTCGGGGATCGGGGAGCTGTTTTTT. Protein: CASSVASGIGELFF.

This sequence joins TRBV13 and TRBJ2-7; 10 nucleotides agree with TRBD2. Germline lookup yields CDR1 PRHDT and CDR2 FYEKMQ (reference sequence). The V and J ends lost 5 bases and 2 bases, in that order; junction bases with no gene match: 9. The CDR3 is 16 amino acids. CDR3 DNA sequence: TGTGCCAGCAGCCTAAAACTAGCGGGGAAGACCTACGAGCAGTACTTC. Translated: CASSLKLAGKTYEQYF.

The chain uses TRBV7-9 and TRBJ2-7, with 8 bases matching TRBD1. Germline CDR1 and CDR2: SEHNR and FQNEAQ (reference sequence). The ends lost 5 bases at V and 6 bases at J; junction bases unmatched: 18. The CDR3 is made up of 17 amino acids. The chain's CDR3 is CASSAPRRDRPGGEQYF. The CDR3 bases are TGTGCCAGCAGCGCACCTCGGAGGGACAGGCCAGGTGGCGAGCAGTACTTC.

The rearrangement links TRBV15 to TRBJ2-7; 9 bases fit TRBD2. The germline V gene encodes CDR1 LNHNV and CDR2 YYDKDF (reference sequence). The CDR3 consists of 17 residues. V was pared by 2 bases and J by 2 bases, with 10 bases of the junction left unmatched. CDR3 in DNA: TGTGCCACCAGCAGATCAACCGTAGCGGGAGATGCCTACGAGCAGTACTTC. This encodes CATSRSTVAGDAYEQYF.

The V and J genes are TRBV30 and TRBJ1-1; possible D gene TRBD1, 5 bases. The CDR3 spans 16 residues. V lost 3 bases and J lost 4, with 21 bases in between. Germline V gene data show CDR1 as GTSNPN and CDR2 as SVGIG (reference sequence). The CDR3 loop reads CAWRLPFGGAVTEAFF. The CDR3 DNA sequence: TGTGCCTGGAGACTACCCTTCGGTGGGGCGGTCACTGAAGCTTTCTTT.

The chain carries TRBV9 and TRBJ1-2, with unresolved D. The CDR3 length is 10 residues. The ends were cut back, 4 bases at V and 8 bases at J, with 6 bases in the middle. Germline CDR1 reads SGDLS; CDR2 reads YYNGEE. The CDR3 is CASSPRGYTF. The CDR3 DNA is TGTGCCAGCAGCCCTAGGGGCTACACCTTC.

As concerns this clone: Other DNA sequences in the sample encode the same CDR3. The chain links TRBV28 to TRBJ1-2; D is unclear. Per germline, CDR1 MDHEN and CDR2 SYDVKM. Trimming removed 4 bases from V and 2 bases from J, with 5 bases in between. CDR3 size: 12 residues. The CDR3 DNA follows: TGTGCCAGCAGTTCGGGGAACTATGGCTACACCTTC. It yields the protein CASSSGNYGYTF.

This clone came up once. The CDR3 coding sequence is TGTGCCAGCAGCTTGGACAGACGAGTGAACACTGAAGCTTTCTTT. Amino acid sequence: CASSLDRRVNTEAFF. V usage is TRBV5-4 and J usage is TRBJ1-1; D unclear. Germline-derived CDR1 and CDR2 are SGHNT and YYREEE (reference sequence). V lost 0 bases and J lost 0, with 9 bases in between. The CDR3 has 15 amino acids.

This clone was seen a handful of times. The V and J genes are TRBV20-1 and TRBJ2-3; D gene ambiguous. The V gene's germline CDR1 is DFQATT and CDR2 SNEGSKA (reference sequence). V lost 5 bases and J lost 2, with 5 bases in between. The CDR3 contains 11 residues. This CDR3 is CSASSTDTQYF. In nucleotides, the CDR3 is TGCAGTGCTTCCTCCACAGATACGCAGTATTTT.

V and J are TRBV5-6 and TRBJ2-3, with D possibly being TRBD2 (5 bases). V dropped 4 bases and J dropped 2 bases, with 8 bases sitting between them. The CDR3 covers 13 residues. Per germline, CDR1 SGHDT and CDR2 YYEEEE. Here the CDR3 DNA reads TGTGCCAGCAGCCCGGACTTCACAGATACGCAGTATTTT. Translating gives CASSPDFTDTQYF. Filled out from reference TRBV5-6 and TRBJ2-3, the complete variable domain reads DAGVTQSPTHLIKTRGQQVTLRCSPKSGHDTVSWYQQALGQGPQFIFQYYEEEERQRGNFPDRFSGHQFPNYSSELNVNALLLGDSALYLCASSPDFTDTQYFGPGTRLTVL.

The CDR3 reads CAGGGTIAGTPYEQYF. DNA for the CDR3: TGTGCCGGGGGCGGGACCATAGCGGGAACCCCCTACGAGCAGTACTTC. The chain joins TRBV28 to TRBJ2-7, with 8 positions matching TRBD2. This CDR3 has 16 residues. V was pared by 11 bases and J by 2 bases, with 17 bases of the junction left unmatched. Germline V gene lookup returns CDR1 MDHEN and CDR2 SYDVKM. Full variable domain (outside the CDR3, taken from reference TRBV28 and TRBJ2-7): DVKVTQSSRYLVKRTGEKVFLECVQDMDHENMFWYRQDPGLGLRLIYFSYDVKMKEKGDIPEGYSVSREKKERFSLILESASTNQTSMYLCAGGGTIAGTPYEQYFGPGTRLTVT.

The chain combines TRBV9 with TRBJ2-5; 11 bases are a match to TRBD2. Germline V CDR1 and CDR2: SGDLS, YYNGEE. This CDR3 spans 14 amino acids. V was clipped by 0 bases and J by 5 bases; unmatched bases: 0. The CDR3 DNA follows: TGTGCCAGCAGCGTAGGACTAGCGGGGGAGACCCAGTACTTC. Translation: CASSVGLAGETQYF.

V gene TRBV5-1 combines with J gene TRBJ2-5, with D possibly matching TRBD2 (5 bases). Deletions cut 4 bases from V and 4 bases from J, with 14 bases between. The CDR3 length is 14 residues. Per germline, CDR1 SGHRS and CDR2 YFSETQ. The CDR3 region is CASSGRAEGETQYF. The CDR3 region has the DNA TGCGCCAGCAGCGGAAGGGCTGAGGGAGAGACCCAGTACTTC.

The V gene is TRBV7-8, the J gene TRBJ1-2; tentatively, D is TRBD1 (5 bases). Trimming took 5 bases from V and 4 from J, leaving 17 bases between them. This CDR3 has 15 residues. In germline, CDR1 is SGHVS, CDR2 FQNEAQ. The CDR3 region is CASSLGSGDIYGYTF. CDR3 bases: TGTGCCAGCAGCCTCGGGTCGGGGGATATCTATGGCTACACCTTC.

This chain connects TRBV5-6 to TRBJ2-1; 11 bases line up with TRBD1. Looked up from germline, CDR1 is SGHDT and CDR2 is YYEEEE. The length of the CDR3 is 14 residues. The J segment lost 8 bases and the V segment lost 4 bases, leaving 5 bases of the junction unmatched. CDR3 DNA sequence: TGTGCCAGCAGCCGTTGGGACAGGGGGGATGAGCAGTTCTTC. Its protein product is CASSRWDRGDEQFF.

The CDR3 protein is CASSLGGGPGYTF. CDR3 nucleotide sequence: TGTGCCAGCAGCTTAGGGGGCGGTCCTGGCTACACCTTC. The V call is TRBV7-9, the J call TRBJ1-2, with D maybe TRBD1 (5 bases). The CDR3 is 13 amino acids. The germline V and J ends were trimmed by 1 base and 7 bases, with 10 bases remaining between them. Germline CDR1 reads SEHNR; CDR2 reads FQNEAQ (reference sequence).

The rearrangement joins TRBV30 to TRBJ2-7, with a weak D call TRBD2 (5 bases). V gave up 3 bases and J gave up 4 bases, with 10 bases separating them. This CDR3 has 12 residues. Per the germline V gene, CDR1 is GTSNPN and CDR2 is SVGIG (reference sequence). CDR3: CAWSIQRYEQYF. The CDR3 coding sequence is TGTGCCTGGAGCATACAGCGGTACGAGCAGTACTTC.

V is TRBV30 and J is TRBJ2-1; 9 bases are a match to TRBD2. After removal of 4 bases from V and 5 bases from J, the junction contained 6 bases not matched to a gene. The CDR3 loop spans 14 amino acids. Germline CDR1 is GTSNPN and CDR2 is SVGIG (reference sequence). The CDR3 DNA reads as TGTGCCTGGAAGAGCGGGGGGCTTCACAATGAGCAGTTCTTC. Encoded protein: CAWKSGGLHNEQFF.

The chain carries TRBV7-9 and TRBJ2-1, with 10 nucleotides matching TRBD1. Losses at the gene ends were 2 bases for V and 8 bases for J; bases not matched to a gene: 15. CDR1 SEHNR and CDR2 FQNEAQ come from the germline V gene (reference sequence). The CDR3 is made up of 18 amino acids. The CDR3 coding sequence is TGTGCCAGCAGCTTAAAGGGAACTGGGGGGACAGGGGCTTATGAGCAGTTCTTC. Translated, it gives CASSLKGTGGTGAYEQFF. Full variable domain (missing parts from reference TRBV7-9 and TRBJ2-1): DTGVSQNPRHKITKRGQNVTFRCDPISEHNRLYWYRQTLGQGPEFLTYFQNEAQLEKSRLLSDRFSAERPKGSFSTLEIQRTEQGDSAMYLCASSLKGTGGTGAYEQFFGPGTRLTVL.

The rearrangement links TRBV5-4 to TRBJ2-1; maybe TRBD1 (5 bases). The germline gives CDR1 SGHNT, CDR2 YYREEE (reference sequence). Trimming left V 4 bases short and J 5 bases short, with 13 bases between. This CDR3 region has 14 residues. The CDR3 sequence: CASSPQAGNNEQFF. The CDR3 bases are TGTGCCAGCAGCCCTCAGGCAGGGAACAATGAGCAGTTCTTC.

The rearrangement links TRBV6-6 to TRBJ2-2; 10 nucleotides align to TRBD2. The CDR3 length is 15 residues. V shed 6 bases, J shed 4 bases, and the junction held 5 bases outside the gene matches. Per germline, CDR1 MNHNY and CDR2 SVGAGI (reference sequence). As DNA, the CDR3 is TGTGCCAGCAGCCCAGCGGGGGGGGGCACCGGGGAGCTGTTTTTT. This codes for CASSPAGGGTGELFF.

The genes are TRBV4-1 and TRBJ2-5, with TRBD1 matching 7 bases. The CDR3 totals 14 residues. The V and J ends lost 3 bases and 3 bases, in that order; junction bases with no gene match: 4. Germline values: CDR1 MGHRA, CDR2 YSYEKL. The CDR3 coding sequence is TGCGCCAGCAGCCATGTAACAGGGGAAGAGACCCAGTACTTC. Its protein is CASSHVTGEETQYF.

The V call is TRBV10-3, the J call TRBJ2-1; D uncertain. Per the germline V gene, CDR1 is ENHRY and CDR2 is SYGVKD. CDR3 length: 13 amino acids. Trimming removed 0 bases at V and 8 bases at J, with 8 bases between. The CDR3 region has the DNA TGTGCCATCAGTGAGTCTAAACTGGATGAGCAGTTCTTC. This codes for CAISESKLDEQFF.

This CDR3 is CACDRGPLLEAFF. CDR3 coding DNA: TGTGCCTGCGACAGGGGCCCCTTACTTGAAGCTTTCTTT. The chain has TRBV6-1 and TRBJ1-1; 8 positions agree with TRBD1. The CDR3 totals 13 residues. Looked up from germline, CDR1 is MNHNS and CDR2 is SASEGT. With 11 bases clipped from V and 7 bases from J, the junction kept 12 bases outside the gene matches.

Only one count was recorded for this clone. This chain uses TRBV2 with TRBJ2-5, with no clear D. The CDR3 runs 14 residues. V gave up 0 bases and J gave up 5 bases, with 10 bases separating them. Germline V gives CDR1 SNHLY, CDR2 FYNNEI. The CDR3 coding sequence is TGTGCCAGCAGTGAAGCAATGCGGCGGGAGACCCAGTACTTC. Translation gives CASSEAMRRETQYF.

V gene TRBV28 combines with J gene TRBJ2-2; 9 bases are shared with TRBD2. The V gene end was trimmed by 6 bases and the J gene end by 6 bases; junction bases not matched to a gene: 5. Germline V gene sequence: CDR1 MDHEN, CDR2 SYDVKM. CDR3 length: 14 residues. This CDR3 is CASRLAGAAGELFF. The CDR3, as DNA: TGTGCCAGCAGATTAGCGGGAGCGGCCGGGGAGCTGTTTTTT.

The chain uses TRBV6-1 and TRBJ2-7; 10 bases map to TRBD2. Germline CDR1 reads MNHNS; CDR2 reads SASEGT. This CDR3 has 14 residues. Germline trimming cut 11 bases from V and 3 bases from J; bases unmatched to any gene: 10. The CDR3 nucleotides are TGTGCCGTAGTCGGGACTAGCGCATACTACGAGCAGTACTTC. This codes for CAVVGTSAYYEQYF.